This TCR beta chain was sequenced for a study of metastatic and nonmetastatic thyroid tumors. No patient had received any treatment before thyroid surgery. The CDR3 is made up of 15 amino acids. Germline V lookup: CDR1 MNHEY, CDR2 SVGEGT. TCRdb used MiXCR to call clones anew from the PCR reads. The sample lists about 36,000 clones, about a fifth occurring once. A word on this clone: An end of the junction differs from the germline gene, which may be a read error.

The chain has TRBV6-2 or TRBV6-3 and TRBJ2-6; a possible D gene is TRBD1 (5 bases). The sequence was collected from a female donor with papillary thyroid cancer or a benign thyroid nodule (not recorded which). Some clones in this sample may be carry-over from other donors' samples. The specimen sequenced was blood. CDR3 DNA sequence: TGTGCCAGCAGTTACGAAAGCCCTGGGGCCAACGTCCTTATTTTC. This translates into CASSYESPGANVLIF.